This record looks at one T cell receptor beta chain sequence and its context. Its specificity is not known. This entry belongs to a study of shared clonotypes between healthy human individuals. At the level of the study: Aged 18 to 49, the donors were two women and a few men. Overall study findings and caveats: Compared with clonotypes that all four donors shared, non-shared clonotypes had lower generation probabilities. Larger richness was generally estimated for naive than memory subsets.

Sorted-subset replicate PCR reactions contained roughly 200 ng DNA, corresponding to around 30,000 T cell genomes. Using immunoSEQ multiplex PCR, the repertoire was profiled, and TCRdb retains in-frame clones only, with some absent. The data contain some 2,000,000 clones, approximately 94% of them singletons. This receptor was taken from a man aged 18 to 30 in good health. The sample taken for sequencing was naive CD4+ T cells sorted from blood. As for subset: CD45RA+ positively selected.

CDR3 coding DNA: TGCGCCAGCAGCTTGGGCCACTTCACAGATACGCAGTATTTT. It translates to CASSLGHFTDTQYF. This rearrangement joins TRBV5-1 to TRBJ2-3; D is unresolved. Trimming shortened V by 0 bases and J by 2 bases, and 7 bases separated the two germline ends. Germline V gene data show CDR1 as SGHRS and CDR2 as YFSETQ. The CDR3 totals 14 residues. The variable domain in full, with the rest retrieved from reference TRBV5-1 and TRBJ2-3, is KAGVTQTPRYLIKTRGQQVTLSCSPISGHRSVSWYQQTPGQGLQFLFEYFSETQRNKGNFPGRFSGRQFSNSRSEMNVSTLELGDSALYLCASSLGHFTDTQYFGPGTRLTVL.